The rows below give T cell receptor beta chains drawn from one sample of a study of blood T cell repertoires in COVID-19. Generated by immunoSEQ multiplex PCR, the TCRdb table keeps only in-frame clones and is missing some. The table lists approximately 120,000 clones, about 79% of them singletons. Sequenced material: peripheral blood. All receptors come from a man between 40 and 49 years old with active or convalescent COVID-19. CDR3s leave out the opening cysteine and the closing phenylalanine or tryptophan.

cdr3_aa	v_call	j_call	cdr3_length
ASSQEIQSSYEQY	TRBV3-1/TRBV3-2	TRBJ2-7	13
ASSQTSGGPDTQY	TRBV6-5	TRBJ2-3	13
ASSFRDRVRETQY	TRBV5-6	TRBJ2-5	13
ASSLLGDRETQY	TRBV7-9	TRBJ2-5	12
ASSSPAGAEGTEAF	TRBV5-1	TRBJ1-1	14
ATSRDVETAAYGYT	TRBV15	TRBJ1-2	14
ASSLRGGGGNTIY	TRBV28	TRBJ1-3	13
AISSGGPSAPEQY	TRBV11-1	TRBJ2-7	13
ASLGQGSYGYT	TRBV14	TRBJ1-2	11
ASSRRTNTGELF	TRBV6-5	TRBJ2-2	12
ASSLEPWRQFSGNTIY	TRBV7-6	TRBJ1-3	16
ASSYTGTSLNTEAF	TRBV6-5	TRBJ1-1	14
ASSIGLVGAKNIQY	TRBV19	TRBJ2-4	14
SGVSYEQY	TRBV29-1	TRBJ2-7	8
ASSGGTARLNTGELF	TRBV5-1	TRBJ2-2	15
ASSNSGGAEDTQY	TRBV11-2	TRBJ2-3	13
ASIPSTDTQY	TRBV2	TRBJ2-3	10
ASSPSEWQY	TRBV7-9	TRBJ2-7	9
AWSVQGNSPLH	TRBV30	TRBJ1-6	11
ASSTGGSGYT	TRBV12-3/TRBV12-4	TRBJ1-2	10
ASSPLDFTNTEAF	TRBV6-5	TRBJ1-1	13
ASSWDSYQPQH	TRBV27	TRBJ1-5	11
ATSRDRGSGNTIY	TRBV15	TRBJ1-3	13